The 31 T cell receptor beta chains given below trace back to one sample, sequenced in a study of cytomegalovirus exposure and HLA in healthy donors. The table came from immunoSEQ multiplex PCR; TCRdb's copy has only in-frame clones and leaves some out. The table has 250,000 to 400,000 clones, about nine tenths seen once. The sequenced sample consisted of PBMCs. The receptors originated from a young woman in good health and CMV-seropositive.

The chain joins TRBV29-1 to TRBJ2-5, with TRBD1 matching 7 bases. With 5 bases clipped from V and 3 bases from J, the junction kept 12 bases outside the gene matches. The length of the CDR3 is 15 residues. Germline V gene data show CDR1 as SQVTM and CDR2 as ANQGSEA. CDR3 in amino acids: CSVHTGASAKETQYF. In nucleotides, the CDR3 is TGCAGCGTTCACACAGGGGCGTCGGCGAAAGAGACCCAGTACTTC.

In its sample, this clone was seen a few times. V usage is TRBV28 and J usage is TRBJ2-7, with 11 bases matching TRBD1. This CDR3 has 14 residues. Germline V gives CDR1 MDHEN, CDR2 SYDVKM. The junction had 5 bases not matched to a gene; V was cut back by 3 bases and J by 7 bases. The CDR3 DNA reads TGTGCCAGCAGTTTGGGGACAGGGGGTTGGGAGCAGTACTTC. It translates to CASSLGTGGWEQYF. Combining the CDR3 with reference TRBV28 and TRBJ2-7 gives the whole variable domain DVKVTQSSRYLVKRTGEKVFLECVQDMDHENMFWYRQDPGLGLRLIYFSYDVKMKEKGDIPEGYSVSREKKERFSLILESASTNQTSMYLCASSLGTGGWEQYFGPGTRLTVT.

The chain is built from TRBV4-1 and TRBJ2-7; perhaps TRBD1 as D (5 bases). This CDR3 contains 13 residues. In germline, CDR1 is MGHRA, CDR2 YSYEKL. Trimming cost V 0 bases and J 5 bases, with 8 bases left between them. This chain's CDR3 is CASSQDKGNEQYF. In DNA form, the CDR3 reads TGCGCCAGCAGCCAAGATAAGGGGAACGAGCAGTACTTC.

The chain employs TRBV20-1 and TRBJ1-1; no firm D call. Germline CDR1 DFQATT, CDR2 SNEGSKA (reference sequence). V was cut by 3 bases and J by 4 bases, with 6 bases left in between. CDR3 length: 11 amino acids. CDR3 bases: TGCAGTGCTAGCTGGGGCACTGAAGCTTTCTTT. Protein product: CSASWGTEAFF.

This chain joins TRBV11-3 and TRBJ2-1, with D possibly matching TRBD2 (6 bases). Germline V CDR1 and CDR2: SGHNT, YENEEA. This CDR3 spans 14 amino acids. Trimming took 6 bases from V and 5 from J, leaving 14 bases between them. The CDR3 DNA is TGTGCCAGCAGTCGCCGGGACTTTGACAATGAGCAGTTCTTC. This encodes CASSRRDFDNEQFF. Together with reference TRBV11-3 and TRBJ2-1, the CDR3 gives the full variable domain: EAGVVQSPRYKIIEKKQPVAFWCNPISGHNTLYWYLQNLGQGPELLIRYENEEAVDDSQLPKDRFSAERLKGVDSTLKIQPAELGDSAVYLCASSRRDFDNEQFFGPGTRLTVL.

In its sample, this clone was seen once. V and J are TRBV7-2 and TRBJ1-5; D possibly corresponds to TRBD1 (5 bases). The CDR3 covers 14 residues. Germline CDR1 and CDR2: SGHTA and FQGNSA. V lost 5 bases and J 4 bases, leaving 12 bases between the germline ends. In DNA form, the CDR3 reads TGTGCCAGCAGCATTGACAGAAGAAATCAGCCCCAGCATTTT. Amino acid sequence: CASSIDRRNQPQHF.

The rearrangement joins TRBV29-1 to TRBJ1-2; D gene ambiguous. Trimming pared 3 bases from V and 7 bases from J, leaving 3 bases between. The germline V gene has CDR1 SQVTM and CDR2 ANQGSEA. This CDR3 has 9 amino acids. CDR3 protein: CSVDFGYTF. The CDR3 region has the DNA TGCAGCGTTGATTTTGGCTACACCTTC.

V and J are TRBV4-2 and TRBJ1-3, with a possible D match to TRBD1 (5 bases). Trimming stripped 5 bases from V and 1 base from J, with 21 bases between. The CDR3 covers 18 residues. Per the germline V gene, CDR1 is LGHNA and CDR2 is YNFKEQ. The CDR3 here is CASSYGIVTGLSGNTIYF. CDR3 DNA sequence: TGTGCCAGCAGCTACGGGATCGTTACAGGTCTTTCTGGAAACACCATATATTTT.

CDR3 loop: CASRAPGGRGYEQYF. The CDR3 DNA sequence: TGTGCCAGCAGGGCTCCGGGGGGAAGAGGCTACGAGCAGTACTTC. V usage is TRBV28 and J usage is TRBJ2-7, with 7 bases identical to TRBD2. Germline-derived CDR1 and CDR2 are MDHEN and SYDVKM. The CDR3 length is 15 residues. V was pared by 6 bases and J by 3 bases, with 11 bases of the junction left unmatched.

V usage is TRBV29-1 and J usage is TRBJ2-3; TRBD2 matches 9 bases. The germline V gene has CDR1 SQVTM and CDR2 ANQGSEA. V shed 4 bases, J shed 5 bases, and the junction held 7 bases outside the gene matches. This CDR3 contains 14 residues. The DNA of the CDR3 is TGCAGCGTTGTCGCGGGGGGGCCTGGAGATACGCAGTATTTT. Translated: CSVVAGGPGDTQYF.

The chain uses TRBV4-1 and TRBJ2-1, with D possibly being TRBD2 (6 bases). CDR3 length: 14 amino acids. CDR1 and CDR2 from the germline V gene are MGHRA and YSYEKL. V lost 3 bases and J 3 bases, leaving 9 bases between the germline ends. In DNA form, the CDR3 reads TGCGCCAGCAGCCAGTCTAGCGTCTACAATGAGCAGTTCTTC. This sequence encodes CASSQSSVYNEQFF.

V is TRBV7-9 and J is TRBJ2-7; D perhaps matches TRBD1 (6 bases). CDR1 and CDR2 (germline): SEHNR, FQNEAQ (reference sequence). The CDR3 loop spans 14 amino acids. V was clipped by 4 bases and J by 3 bases, with 13 bases between them. As DNA, the CDR3 is TGTGCCAGCAGCTATTATCCGACAGGCTACGAGCAGTACTTC. It specifies CASSYYPTGYEQYF.

V and J are TRBV5-1 and TRBJ2-6, with a weak D call TRBD2 (5 bases). This CDR3 has 15 residues. Germline values: CDR1 SGHRS, CDR2 YFSETQ. V was pared by 5 bases and J by 1 base, with 10 bases between. The CDR3 spells CASSHPGSGANVLTF. The CDR3 nucleotides are TGCGCCAGCAGTCATCCGGGATCTGGGGCCAACGTCCTGACTTTC.

The chain uses TRBV7-3 and TRBJ2-2; TRBD2 agrees at 8 bases. This CDR3 has 16 amino acids. Trimming removed 4 bases from V and 4 bases from J; junction bases left unmatched: 8. Looked up from germline, CDR1 is SGHTA and CDR2 is FQGTGA. CDR3 loop: CASSSNGGRSTGELFF. CDR3 nucleotides: TGTGCCAGCAGCTCTAATGGCGGGAGGAGCACCGGGGAGCTGTTTTTT. The variable domain in full, completed from reference TRBV7-3 and TRBJ2-2, reads GAGVSQTPSNKVTEKGKYVELRCDPISGHTALYWYRQSLGQGPEFLIYFQGTGAADDSGLPNDRFFAVRPEGSVSTLKIQRTERGDSAVYLCASSSNGGRSTGELFFGEGSRLTVL.

A few counts support this clone. The rearrangement joins TRBV4-2 to TRBJ1-5, with D unclear. The CDR3 loop spans 15 amino acids. V lost 4 bases, J lost 0 bases, and 10 bases lay in between. The V gene's germline CDR1 is LGHNA and CDR2 YNFKEQ. The CDR3 nucleotides are TGTGCCAGCAGCCCAACAGTGGATAGCAATCAGCCCCAGCATTTT. This gives the protein CASSPTVDSNQPQHF.

The genes are TRBV28 and TRBJ1-2; D gene unclear. The length of the CDR3 is 12 residues. Germline-derived CDR1 and CDR2 are MDHEN and SYDVKM. V was trimmed by 5 bases and J by 8 bases, leaving 12 bases between them. Here the CDR3 DNA reads TGTGCCAGCAGTCTTATTTCACAGGGCTACACCTTC. This gives the protein CASSLISQGYTF.

The V gene is TRBV29-1, the J gene TRBJ2-2; TRBD2 is a possible D gene (5 bases). Trimming stripped 6 bases from V and 5 bases from J, with 7 bases between. The CDR3 runs 11 residues. Germline V lookup: CDR1 SQVTM, CDR2 ANQGSEA. In DNA form, the CDR3 reads TGCAGCGTCCGGGAAACCGGGGAGCTGTTTTTT. Translating gives CSVRETGELFF.

The genes are TRBV6-6 and TRBJ2-5; D perhaps matches TRBD2 (6 bases). This CDR3 comprises 15 residues. CDR1 and CDR2 from the germline V gene are MNHNY and SVGAGI (reference sequence). With 5 bases removed from V and 5 bases from J, the gap between germline ends came to 18 bases. The CDR3 DNA follows: TGTGCCAGCAGTGCGTCGATGCTAGCGTCGGAGACCCAGTACTTC. This sequence encodes CASSASMLASETQYF.

The V call is TRBV21-1, the J call TRBJ1-2; TRBD1 is the table's D call, not checked against the DNA. TRBV21-1 is a recognized pseudogene. CDR3 size: 17 residues. The CDR3 DNA is TGTGCCAGCAGCAAAGGGGGCAGGGTGAGGACTAACTATGGCTACACCTTC. Protein: CASSKGGRVRTNYGYTF.

The V call is TRBV9, the J call TRBJ2-5; D gene unclear. Germline CDR1 reads SGDLS; CDR2 reads YYNGEE. The CDR3 has 15 residues. V was cut by 2 bases and J by 3 bases, with 14 bases left in between. Here the CDR3 DNA reads TGTGCCAGCAGCGTTCGTCCCGGCGGTAAAGAGACCCAGTACTTC. Protein product: CASSVRPGGKETQYF.

The rearrangement joins TRBV15 to TRBJ2-4; D perhaps matches TRBD2 (6 bases). Germline CDR1 is LNHNV and CDR2 is YYDKDF (reference sequence). This CDR3 contains 16 residues. The germline V and J ends were trimmed by 0 bases and 0 bases, with 9 bases remaining between them. Here the CDR3 reads CATSRDQGLAKNIQYF. CDR3 in DNA: TGTGCCACCAGCAGAGATCAGGGACTAGCCAAAAACATTCAGTACTTC.

The rearrangement links TRBV27 to TRBJ2-5; possibly TRBD1 for D (6 bases). Per germline, CDR1 MNHEY and CDR2 SMNVEV (reference sequence). The V end lost 6 bases, the J end lost 7 bases, and 15 bases lay between the germline ends. The CDR3 length is 13 residues. The CDR3 is CASRRDNIGTQYF. The CDR3 coding sequence is TGTGCCAGCAGACGGGACAACATCGGGACCCAGTACTTC.

The chain has TRBV30 and TRBJ2-7; 7 bases fit TRBD1. The CDR3 runs 12 residues. CDR1 GTSNPN and CDR2 SVGIG come from the germline V gene (reference sequence). The junction had 1 base not matched to a gene; V was cut back by 1 base and J by 4 bases. CDR3 region: CAWSGDSYEQYF. Written as DNA, the CDR3 is TGTGCCTGGAGTGGGGACAGTTACGAGCAGTACTTC.

This clone was counted a single time. The J gene is TRBJ2-3, the V gene TRBV30, with 7 positions matching TRBD1. Germline loops: CDR1 GTSNPN, CDR2 SVGIG (reference sequence). This CDR3 contains 13 residues. Unmatched junction bases numbered 3, after V lost 4 bases and J lost 2 bases. For the CDR3, the DNA is TGTGCCTGGACAGGGGGAGCCACAGATACGCAGTATTTT. Protein: CAWTGGATDTQYF.

The rearrangement joins TRBV5-8 to TRBJ1-1; no reliable D call. The CDR3 sequence is 15 residues long. Trimming removed 1 base at V and 4 bases at J, with 14 bases between. Germline CDR1 is SGHTS and CDR2 is YDEGEE. The DNA for the CDR3 is TGTGCCAGCAGCTTGAGCCGGGGATGGAGCACTGAAGCTTTCTTT. Translated: CASSLSRGWSTEAFF.

The V and J genes are TRBV12-2 and TRBJ2-5; the tabulated D call, TRBD2, remains unverified against the DNA. TRBV12-2 is a recognized pseudogene. This CDR3 region has 17 residues. This chain's CDR3 is CASRSPRASGSEETQYF. CDR3 bases: TGTGCAAGTCGCTCGCCGAGGGCTAGTGGGAGTGAGGAGACCCAGTACTTC.

The rearrangement links TRBV9 to TRBJ2-7, with a tentative D call TRBD2 (6 bases). This CDR3 is built from 17 residues. Germline V CDR1 and CDR2: SGDLS, YYNGEE. V dropped 0 bases and J dropped 2 bases, with 18 bases sitting between them. The CDR3 region has the DNA TGTGCCAGCAGCGTAGGCGAAGGGTCGGGACTCCCCTACGAGCAGTACTTC. Protein sequence: CASSVGEGSGLPYEQYF.

The chain combines TRBV27 with TRBJ1-1; no firm D call. The CDR3 contains 14 residues. Trimming removed 2 bases at V and 2 bases at J, with 9 bases between. CDR1 MNHEY and CDR2 SMNVEV come from the germline V gene (reference sequence). The CDR3, as DNA: TGTGCCAGCAGTTTAGGGGTTTTCAACACTGAAGCTTTCTTT. It translates to CASSLGVFNTEAFF.

The V and J genes are TRBV11-2 and TRBJ2-1; the match to TRBD2 covers 13 bases. Trimming cost V 4 bases and J 6 bases; bases outside gene matches: 9. This CDR3 is built from 17 residues. CDR1 is SGHAT, CDR2 FQNNGV, per germline. The CDR3 nucleotides are TGTGCCAGCAGCTACGGACTAGCGGGAGTTTTTGGCAATGAGCAGTTCTTC. Translated, it gives CASSYGLAGVFGNEQFF.

The CDR3 here is CASSVDQVNTEAFF. CDR3 DNA: TGTGCCAGCAGCGTAGATCAGGTTAACACTGAAGCTTTCTTT. The chain combines TRBV9 with TRBJ1-1, with D uncertain. This CDR3 spans 14 amino acids. Trimming stripped 0 bases from V and 2 bases from J, with 8 bases between. CDR1 and CDR2 (germline): SGDLS, YYNGEE.

The rearrangement uses TRBV7-8 and TRBJ1-5, with D possibly matching TRBD1 (6 bases). The CDR3 is 17 residues long. Germline CDR1 SGHVS, CDR2 FQNEAQ. The V and J ends lost 2 bases and 5 bases respectively, with 19 bases between them. In DNA, the CDR3 is TGTGCCAGCAGCTTAATGGGGCGACAGGCCTCCTATCAGCCCCAGCATTTT. This encodes CASSLMGRQASYQPQHF.